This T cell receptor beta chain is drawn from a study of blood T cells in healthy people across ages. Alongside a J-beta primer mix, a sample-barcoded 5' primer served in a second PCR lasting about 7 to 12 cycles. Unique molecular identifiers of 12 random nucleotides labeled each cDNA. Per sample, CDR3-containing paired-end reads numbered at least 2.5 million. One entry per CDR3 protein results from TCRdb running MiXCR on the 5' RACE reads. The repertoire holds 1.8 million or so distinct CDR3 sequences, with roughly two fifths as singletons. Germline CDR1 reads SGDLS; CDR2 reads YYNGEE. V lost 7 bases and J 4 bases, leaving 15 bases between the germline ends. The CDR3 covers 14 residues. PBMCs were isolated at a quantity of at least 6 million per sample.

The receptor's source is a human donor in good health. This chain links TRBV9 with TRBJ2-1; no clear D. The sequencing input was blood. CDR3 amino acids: CASSRILGYNEQFF. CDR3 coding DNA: TGTGCCAGCTCGAGAATACTTGGATACAATGAGCAGTTCTTC. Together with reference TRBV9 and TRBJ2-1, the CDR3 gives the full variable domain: DSGVTQTPKHLITATGQRVTLRCSPRSGDLSVYWYQQSLDQGLQFLIQYYNGEERAKGNILERFSAQQFPDLHSELNLSSLELGDSALYFCASSRILGYNEQFFGPGTRLTVL.